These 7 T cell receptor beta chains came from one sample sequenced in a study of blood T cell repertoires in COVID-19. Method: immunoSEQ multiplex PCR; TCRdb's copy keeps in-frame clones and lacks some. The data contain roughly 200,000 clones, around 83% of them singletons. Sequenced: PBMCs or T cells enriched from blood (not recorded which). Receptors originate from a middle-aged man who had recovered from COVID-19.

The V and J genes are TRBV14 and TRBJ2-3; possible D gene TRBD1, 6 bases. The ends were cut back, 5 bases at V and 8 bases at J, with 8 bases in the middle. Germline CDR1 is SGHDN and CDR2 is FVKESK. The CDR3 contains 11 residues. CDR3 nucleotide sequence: TGTGCCAGCAGCTCAGGGGTTACGCAGTATTTT. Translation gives CASSSGVTQYF.

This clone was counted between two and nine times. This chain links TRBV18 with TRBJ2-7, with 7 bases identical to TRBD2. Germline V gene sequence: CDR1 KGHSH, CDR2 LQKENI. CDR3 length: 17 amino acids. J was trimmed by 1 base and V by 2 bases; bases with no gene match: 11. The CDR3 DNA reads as TGTGCCAGCTCACCAACGGGACTACCACACATATCCTACGAGCAGTACTTC. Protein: CASSPTGLPHISYEQYF.

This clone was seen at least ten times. CDR3 in amino acids: CASSLGHRGYGYTF. CDR3 sequence (DNA): TGTGCCAGCAGCTTAGGACACCGAGGGTATGGCTACACCTTC. The chain joins TRBV11-2 to TRBJ1-2; D gene ambiguous. The CDR3 totals 14 residues. The V end lost 1 base, the J end lost 5 bases, and 11 bases lay between the germline ends. Germline V gene lookup returns CDR1 SGHAT and CDR2 FQNNGV.

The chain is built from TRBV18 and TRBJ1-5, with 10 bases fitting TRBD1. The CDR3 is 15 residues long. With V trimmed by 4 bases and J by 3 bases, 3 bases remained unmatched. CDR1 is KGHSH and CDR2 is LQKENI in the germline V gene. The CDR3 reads CASSLGTGVNQPQHF. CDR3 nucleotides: TGTGCCAGCTCACTTGGGACAGGGGTCAATCAGCCCCAGCATTTT.

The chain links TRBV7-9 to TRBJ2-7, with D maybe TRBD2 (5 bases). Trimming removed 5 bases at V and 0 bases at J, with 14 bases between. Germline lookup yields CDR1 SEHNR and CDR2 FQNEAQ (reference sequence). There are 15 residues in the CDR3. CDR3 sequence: CASSPRIGSSYEQYF. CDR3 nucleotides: TGTGCCAGCAGCCCAAGGATTGGGAGCTCCTACGAGCAGTACTTC.

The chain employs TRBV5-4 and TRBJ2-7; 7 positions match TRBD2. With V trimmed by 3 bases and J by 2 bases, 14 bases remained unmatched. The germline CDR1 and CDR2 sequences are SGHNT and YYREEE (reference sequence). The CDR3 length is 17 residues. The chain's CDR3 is CASSYPRLAGDPYEQYF. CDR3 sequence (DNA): TGTGCCAGCAGCTACCCCAGACTAGCTGGTGATCCCTACGAGCAGTACTTC.

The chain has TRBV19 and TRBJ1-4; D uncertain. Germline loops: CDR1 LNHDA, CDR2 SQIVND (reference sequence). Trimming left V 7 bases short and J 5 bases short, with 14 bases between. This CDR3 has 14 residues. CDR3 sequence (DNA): TGTGCCAGTACCCCCGGCAGGCTGAATGAAAAACTGTTTTTT. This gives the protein CASTPGRLNEKLFF. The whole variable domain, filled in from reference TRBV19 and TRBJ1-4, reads DGGITQSPKYLFRKEGQNVTLSCEQNLNHDAMYWYRQDPGQGLRLIYYSQIVNDFQKGDIAEGYSVSREKKESFPLTVTSAQKNPTAFYLCASTPGRLNEKLFFGSGTQLSVL.